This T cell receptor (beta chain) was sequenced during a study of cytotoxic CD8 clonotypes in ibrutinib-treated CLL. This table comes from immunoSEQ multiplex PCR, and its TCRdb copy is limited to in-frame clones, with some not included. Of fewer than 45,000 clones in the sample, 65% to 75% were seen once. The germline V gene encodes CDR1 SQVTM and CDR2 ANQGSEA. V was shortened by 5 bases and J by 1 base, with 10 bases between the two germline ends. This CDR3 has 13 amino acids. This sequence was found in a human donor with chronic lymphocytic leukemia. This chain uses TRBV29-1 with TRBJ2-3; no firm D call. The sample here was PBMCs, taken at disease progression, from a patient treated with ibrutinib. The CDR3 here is CSVRAKGTDTQYF. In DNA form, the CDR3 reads TGCAGCGTTCGGGCGAAAGGCACAGATACGCAGTATTTT.